A selection of T cell receptor beta chains follows, all from one sample in a study of identifying expanded T cells in peripheral blood. Repertoires were generated with immunoSEQ multiplex PCR, while TCRdb's copy carries only in-frame clones and drops some. This repertoire shows about 78,000 clones, 84% found once; its top ten account for under 20%. The sequenced material came from blood. These TCRs come from a person aged 18 to 70 in good health. Each CDR3 is given with its conserved first and last residue. The order of the fields is V gene, CDR3 protein.

>TRBV23-1
CASSQSLRGLNTEAFF
>TRBV4-2
CASSQGDRADEQYF
>TRBV5-8
CASGASGSSYEQYF
>TRBV6-1
CASSDTTGGYKGAFF
>TRBV7-2
CASSSANSGNTIYF
>TRBV29-1
CSVERLADPQGETQYF
>TRBV7-9
CASSYNRGTYEQYF
>TRBV7-2
CASSFGRDRGHEQYF
>TRBV18
CASSPLAGSSTDTQYF
>TRBV6-4
CASSLTSGGTDTQYF
>TRBV18
CASSPGTSGANVLTF
>TRBV28
CASTQGAETQYF
>TRBV19
CATQGALAGAVYNEQFF
>TRBV18
CASSQGAETQYF
>TRBV6-1
CASSVEEGRGFEQFF
>TRBV11-1
CASSLGREQPQHF
>TRBV6-1
CASSEAQSGLLRRQETQYF
>TRBV11-3
CASSRGPTDTHKEGQYF
>TRBV5-4
CASSSGTGRTGELFF
>TRBV15
CATSPLGQGTDTQYF
>TRBV10-3
CAISKNTEAFF
>TRBV10-3
CAISEILAGEVTDTQYF
>TRBV5-1
CASSRTSGSYEQFF
>TRBV5-6
CASSGGTSGSYEQYF
>TRBV21-1
CASSARDRKNTEAFF